Following are 14 T cell receptor beta chains from one sample sequenced in a study of T cell responses to AZD1222 COVID-19 vaccine. Profiled with immunoSEQ multiplex PCR; TCRdb holds only in-frame clones, not every one. The sample holds about 120,000 clones, approximately 88% seen once. The source material was peripheral blood, sampled on day 0 of AZD1222 vaccination. The receptors were sampled from an adult in good health.

A note on this clone: The same CDR3 arises from other DNA sequences in this sample as well. The genes are TRBV9 and TRBJ2-2; 9 nucleotides line up with TRBD2. Germline CDR1 is SGDLS and CDR2 is YYNGEE. This CDR3 contains 15 residues. The J segment lost 5 bases and the V segment lost 0 bases, leaving 2 bases of the junction unmatched. The CDR3 is CASSVGAGGTGELFF. DNA for the CDR3: TGTGCCAGCAGCGTAGGAGCGGGAGGTACCGGGGAGCTGTTTTTT.

This clone appeared once. V is TRBV28 and J is TRBJ1-2; TRBD1 is a possible D gene (5 bases). Per germline, CDR1 MDHEN and CDR2 SYDVKM. The CDR3 sequence is 13 residues long. Trimming removed 5 bases at V and 4 bases at J, with 11 bases between. CDR3 sequence: CASSPTVFYGYTF. The CDR3 DNA reads TGTGCCAGCAGTCCGACAGTTTTCTATGGCTACACCTTC.

V and J are TRBV27 and TRBJ1-6; 11 bases map to TRBD1. Germline trimming cut 4 bases from V and 9 bases from J; bases unmatched to any gene: 8. The CDR3 runs to 16 residues. Germline CDR1 and CDR2: MNHEY and SMNVEV (reference sequence). The CDR3 loop is CASSWRTGGASSPLHF. The CDR3 nucleotides are TGTGCCAGCAGTTGGCGGACAGGGGGCGCTTCTTCACCCCTCCACTTT.

The chain has TRBV7-2 and TRBJ1-3; 7 bases match TRBD1. V was clipped by 6 bases and J by 0 bases; unmatched bases: 5. The CDR3 spans 15 residues. CDR1 is SGHTA and CDR2 is FQGNSA in the germline V gene. DNA for the CDR3: TGTGCCAGCAGGAAGGACAGGCTCTCTGGAAACACCATATATTTT. Its translation is CASRKDRLSGNTIYF.

The V call is TRBV5-1, the J call TRBJ2-5, with D possibly being TRBD1 (6 bases). This CDR3 has 14 residues. Germline V gene lookup returns CDR1 SGHRS and CDR2 YFSETQ. Trimming stripped 1 base from V and 2 bases from J, with 9 bases between. CDR3 in DNA: TGCGCCAGCAGCTTGACAGGGCTACAAGAGACCCAGTACTTC. As protein: CASSLTGLQETQYF.

In DNA, the CDR3 is TGTGCCAGCAGTTCGGGGGGGATAGGCGAAAAACTGTTTTTT. This sequence encodes CASSSGGIGEKLFF. The V and J genes are TRBV6-5 and TRBJ1-4; tentative D call: TRBD1 (5 bases). Germline assignment: CDR1 MNHEY and CDR2 SVGAGI. This CDR3 has 14 residues. The germline V and J ends were trimmed by 4 bases and 8 bases, with 14 bases remaining between them.

V gene TRBV20-1 combines with J gene TRBJ1-1; D gene uncertain. CDR1 and CDR2 from the germline V gene are DFQATT and SNEGSKA (reference sequence). The CDR3 is 11 amino acids. V lost 4 bases and J 5 bases, leaving 8 bases between the germline ends. This CDR3 reads CSATRRTEAFF. The CDR3 DNA is TGCAGTGCTACCAGAAGAACTGAAGCTTTCTTT.

The rearrangement joins TRBV6-5 to TRBJ1-1; D might be TRBD1 (6 bases). Germline V lookup: CDR1 MNHEY, CDR2 SVGAGI. Trimming took 6 bases from V and 1 from J, leaving 9 bases between them. CDR3 length equals 13 residues. CDR3 region: CASSRTANTEAFF. The CDR3 DNA sequence: TGTGCCAGCAGCCGGACAGCGAACACTGAAGCTTTCTTT.

This clone was picked up a small number of times. V and J are TRBV3-1 (or the pseudogene TRBV3-2) and TRBJ1-6; 7 bases line up with TRBD1. Germline V gene sequence: CDR1 LGHDT, CDR2 YNNKEL (reference sequence). V was pared by 6 bases and J by 9 bases, with 5 bases of the junction left unmatched. This CDR3 contains 13 residues. CDR3 bases: TGTGCCAGCAGTCCTTACAGGGGTTCACCCCTCCACTTT. Translation: CASSPYRGSPLHF.

This chain connects TRBV27 to TRBJ2-7; 11 positions match TRBD2. V was clipped by 5 bases and J by 6 bases; unmatched bases: 9. Germline loops: CDR1 MNHEY, CDR2 SMNVEV (reference sequence). The CDR3 has 15 residues. CDR3: CASSPQTSGRTEQYF. CDR3 DNA: TGTGCCAGCAGTCCCCAAACTAGCGGGAGAACCGAGCAGTACTTC.

This chain links TRBV21-1 with TRBJ1-5. TRBV21-1 is labeled a pseudogene. This CDR3 spans 14 amino acids. CDR3 nucleotide sequence: TGTGCCACCCGGGACGGCGATAGCAATCAGCCCCAGCATTTT. Its protein product is CATRDGDSNQPQHF.

CDR3: CASKGQGYTEAFF. The CDR3 nucleotides read TGTGCCAGTAAGGGACAGGGGTACACTGAAGCTTTCTTT. The V gene is TRBV19, the J gene TRBJ1-1; 10 bases fit TRBD1. Trimming took 7 bases from V and 3 from J; bases not matched to a gene: 2. CDR1 LNHDA and CDR2 SQIVND come from the germline V gene (reference sequence). The CDR3 consists of 13 residues.

This clone occurred once. V and J are TRBV27 and TRBJ1-6, with 8 nucleotides matching TRBD1. The length of the CDR3 is 15 residues. Germline V gene lookup returns CDR1 MNHEY and CDR2 SMNVEV (reference sequence). V was pared by 5 bases and J by 12 bases, with 12 bases of the junction left unmatched. CDR3 residues: CASSPRQGRSEPLHF. In DNA form, the CDR3 reads TGTGCCAGCAGTCCCCGACAGGGGAGGAGCGAACCCCTCCACTTT.

The J gene is TRBJ1-1, the V gene TRBV27; D ambiguous. Germline values: CDR1 MNHEY, CDR2 SMNVEV (reference sequence). The V and J ends lost 0 bases and 4 bases respectively, with 6 bases between them. The CDR3 is 13 amino acids. The CDR3 DNA sequence: TGTGCCAGCAGTTTATCAGCGATCACTGAAGCTTTCTTT. This sequence encodes CASSLSAITEAFF.